This TCR beta chain was recovered during a study of blood T cell repertoires in COVID-19. As for the study in general: Samples representing acute and convalescent COVID-19 were sourced from the United States, Italy and Spain. T cells, B-cell-depleted T cells, or PBMCs provided the cDNA or gDNA that served as material.

As handled by the study authors: For nucleated cells, counts were estimated from reference gene primer amplification. The table came from immunoSEQ multiplex PCR; TCRdb's copy has only in-frame clones and leaves some out. From that table come the V and J calls and clone size; the DNA was used to work out D and trimming. Seen here are some 14,000 clones, 81% observed once, and the top ten hold under 30%. The V gene end was trimmed by 6 bases and the J gene end by 4 bases; junction bases not matched to a gene: 4. The CDR3 is 13 amino acids. V usage is TRBV12-3 or TRBV12-4 and J usage is TRBJ2-7, with TRBD2 matching over 9 bases. Sequenced: peripheral blood. This TCR came from a human donor in a cohort sampled during active COVID-19. Written as DNA, the CDR3 is TGTGCCAGCAGGGGACTAGCAGAATACGAGCAGTACTTC. Translation: CASRGLAEYEQYF.